This is a list of T cell receptor beta chains from one sample in a study of T cell changes during pregnancy in multiple sclerosis. Here immunoSEQ multiplex PCR was the method, and the copy in TCRdb shows in-frame clones only, minus some. Seen here are tens of thousands of clones, about nine tenths observed once, and the top ten hold around 2.3%. The specimen comprised peripheral blood, sampled in the first trimester of pregnancy. The receptors come from a female donor in good health, enrolled as a control in a pregnancy study. Each CDR3 is given with its conserved first and last residue. The D gene is left open where the match is weak. The size entry is marked missing in some rows and otherwise reads once, few, many or a size class.

j_call clone_size v_call d_call cdr3_aa cdr3_nt
TRBJ2-1 - TRBV2 TRBD1 CASSDTYGQGASYNEQFF TGTGCCAGCAGTGACACGTACGGACAGGGGGCTTCCTACAATGAGCAGTTCTTC
TRBJ2-1 - TRBV28 - CATQQVWHEQFF TGTGCCACCCAACAAGTCTGGCATGAGCAGTTCTTC
TRBJ1-6 - TRBV15 - CATSRGRENSPLHF TGTGCCACCAGCAGAGGCCGGGAGAATTCACCCCTCCACTTT
TRBJ2-7 - TRBV27 TRBD1 CASSASGTGGSYEQYF TGTGCCAGCAGTGCCTCTGGGACAGGGGGCTCCTACGAGCAGTACTTC
TRBJ1-1 few TRBV9 - CASSVGGRNTEAFF TGTGCCAGCAGCGTTGGAGGACGGAACACTGAAGCTTTCTTT
TRBJ2-1 once TRBV5-5 TRBD2 CASSFGSGSLNEQFF TGTGCCAGCAGCTTCGGTAGCGGGAGTCTAAATGAGCAGTTCTTC
TRBJ1-4 - TRBV11-2 - CASSPRVQTNEKLFF TGTGCCAGCAGCCCCCGCGTGCAAACTAATGAAAAACTGTTTTTT
TRBJ2-7 - TRBV5-6 - CASSFIRSSYEQYF TGTGCCAGCAGCTTCATACGCAGCTCCTACGAGCAGTACTTC
TRBJ2-5 - TRBV6-1 - CAIQDIPQETQYF TGTGCCATCCAAGACATCCCACAAGAGACCCAGTACTTC
TRBJ1-1 - TRBV5-1 - CASREGQNEAFF TGCGCCAGCAGAGAAGGACAGAATGAAGCTTTCTTT
TRBJ2-7 - TRBV10-3 - CAISESMWTGSGEQYF TGTGCCATCAGTGAGTCGATGTGGACGGGGTCCGGCGAGCAGTACTTC
TRBJ1-1 - TRBV19 TRBD1 CASSMQGGNTEAFF TGTGCCAGTAGTATGCAGGGGGGGAACACTGAAGCTTTCTTT
TRBJ1-2 - TRBV5-6 TRBD1 CASSPGQGAGAMRYTF TGTGCCAGCAGCCCTGGTCAGGGGGCCGGAGCTATGCGATACACCTTC
TRBJ1-1 - TRBV14 - CASSQGQVLNTEAFF TGTGCCAGCAGCCAAGGACAGGTATTGAACACTGAAGCTTTCTTT
TRBJ1-2 - TRBV9 TRBD1 CASSVFDRVGRGGYTF TGTGCCAGCAGCGTATTTGACAGGGTGGGACGTGGTGGCTACACCTTC
TRBJ2-2 - TRBV13 - CASSLGSAGPGELFF TGTGCCAGCAGCTTAGGTAGCGCGGGCCCCGGGGAGCTGTTTTTT
TRBJ2-1 - TRBV7-9 - CASSLAGGPHNEQFF TGTGCCAGCAGCTTAGCGGGGGGGCCCCACAATGAGCAGTTCTTC
TRBJ1-3 - TRBV28 - CASSSSGVESGNTIYF TGTGCCAGCTCTTCCTCCGGGGTAGAGTCTGGAAACACCATATATTTT
TRBJ2-1 - TRBV5-1 - CASRPPGLGGNEQFF TGCGCCAGCAGACCGCCGGGCCTAGGAGGGAATGAGCAGTTCTTC
TRBJ2-5 once TRBV5-8 TRBD1 CASSTGTGALGETQYF TGTGCCAGCAGCACGGGAACAGGGGCCCTAGGAGAGACCCAGTACTTC
TRBJ2-4 - TRBV6-6 - CASSLTPTRAKNIQYF TGTGCCAGCAGCCTGACCCCAACGAGGGCCAAAAACATTCAGTACTTC
TRBJ1-1 - TRBV4-1 - CASSQFPSNTEAFF TGCGCCAGCAGCCAATTCCCGAGTAACACTGAAGCTTTCTTT
TRBJ1-6 - TRBV7-8 TRBD1 CASSSNRNRGAGSPLHF TGTGCCAGCAGCTCCAATAGAAACAGGGGAGCAGGATCACCCCTCCACTTT
TRBJ2-7 once TRBV6-6 TRBD1 CASSYSSGTGTHEQYF TGTGCCAGCAGTTACTCCTCCGGGACAGGGACCCACGAGCAGTACTTC
TRBJ2-1 - TRBV19 - CASSIKQYNEQFF TGTGCCAGTAGTATAAAACAGTACAATGAGCAGTTCTTC
TRBJ2-7 once TRBV7-2 TRBD1 CASSSGQDSSEQYF TGTGCCAGCAGCTCTGGACAGGACTCGAGCGAGCAGTACTTC
TRBJ1-1 - TRBV27 TRBD1 CASGQRTGGRTEAFF TGTGCCAGCGGTCAACGGACAGGGGGACGAACTGAAGCTTTCTTT
TRBJ2-1 - TRBV28 - CASPYSGNLRVEQFF TGTGCCAGTCCCTACTCCGGGAACCTAAGGGTTGAGCAGTTCTTC
TRBJ2-2 - TRBV19 TRBD1 CASSPGTGGYTGELFF TGTGCCAGTAGTCCGGGGACAGGGGGTTACACCGGGGAGCTGTTTTTT
TRBJ2-1 - TRBV6-1 - CASSETDPYNEQFF TGTGCCAGCAGTGAGACAGACCCCTACAATGAGCAGTTCTTC
TRBJ2-1 - TRBV6-1 TRBD1 CASSTGGADSGEQFF TGTGCCAGCAGTACAGGGGGCGCGGATAGCGGTGAGCAGTTCTTC
TRBJ1-1 few TRBV4-1 - CASSQTTDTEAFF TGCGCCAGCAGCCAAACCACGGACACTGAAGCTTTCTTT
TRBJ2-3 - TRBV6-4 - CASSDSNEGGSDTQYF TGTGCCAGCAGTGACTCCAATGAGGGGGGGTCAGATACGCAGTATTTT
TRBJ2-2 - TRBV5-8 TRBD2 CASSLGSGLGTGELFF TGTGCCAGCAGCTTGGGTTCGGGACTAGGCACCGGGGAGCTGTTTTTT
TRBJ2-7 - TRBV28 - CASSLSGARLEQYF TGTGCCAGCAGTTTATCAGGGGCCCGCCTCGAGCAGTACTTC
TRBJ2-7 - TRBV18 - CASSPRTSSYEQYF TGTGCCAGCTCACCGCGGACAAGCTCCTACGAGCAGTACTTC
TRBJ1-1 - TRBV19 - CASSPRRTEAFF TGTGCCAGTAGTCCGCGACGGACAGAAGCTTTCTTT
TRBJ1-2 few TRBV11-3 TRBD1 CASSRTGGAGYTF TGTGCCAGCAGCCGGACAGGAGGGGCTGGCTACACCTTC
TRBJ1-5 - TRBV19 TRBD1 CASSADRGQPQHF TGTGCCAGTAGTGCTGACAGGGGCCAGCCCCAGCATTTT
TRBJ2-7 - TRBV18 - CASSPPDNRYTYEQYF TGTGCCAGCTCACCACCGGACAACCGCTATACCTACGAGCAGTACTTC